This T cell receptor (beta chain) derives from a study of blood T cell repertoires in COVID-19. Study information: Sites in the United States, Italy and Spain provided acute and convalescent COVID-19 samples. The analysed material was cDNA or gDNA that came from T cells, B-cell-depleted T cells, or PBMCs.

The CDR3 has 15 residues. Germline CDR1 reads KGHSH; CDR2 reads LQKENI. With V trimmed by 3 bases and J by 4 bases, 1 base remained unmatched. Original analysis: Amplifying reference gene primers gave estimates of nucleated cell counts. This table comes from immunoSEQ multiplex PCR, and its TCRdb copy is limited to in-frame clones, with some not included. Clone size and V and J calls were adopted from that table, with D and trimming inferred from the DNA. The sample has some 100,000 clones; approximately 84% are singletons. The sample taken for sequencing was peripheral blood. The gene calls are TRBV18 and TRBJ2-1, with 12 bases fitting TRBD2. This sequence originates from a woman between 50 and 59 years old with acute or convalescent COVID-19. In DNA form, the CDR3 reads TGTGCCAGCTCACCCCTAGCGGGGGGGTACAATGAGCAGTTCTTC. This sequence encodes CASSPLAGGYNEQFF. Full variable domain (rest looked up from reference TRBV18 and TRBJ2-1): NAGVMQNPRHLVRRRGQEARLRCSPMKGHSHVYWYRQLPEEGLKFMVYLQKENIIDESGMPKERFSAEFPKEGPSILRIQQVVRGDSAAYFCASSPLAGGYNEQFFGPGTRLTVL.